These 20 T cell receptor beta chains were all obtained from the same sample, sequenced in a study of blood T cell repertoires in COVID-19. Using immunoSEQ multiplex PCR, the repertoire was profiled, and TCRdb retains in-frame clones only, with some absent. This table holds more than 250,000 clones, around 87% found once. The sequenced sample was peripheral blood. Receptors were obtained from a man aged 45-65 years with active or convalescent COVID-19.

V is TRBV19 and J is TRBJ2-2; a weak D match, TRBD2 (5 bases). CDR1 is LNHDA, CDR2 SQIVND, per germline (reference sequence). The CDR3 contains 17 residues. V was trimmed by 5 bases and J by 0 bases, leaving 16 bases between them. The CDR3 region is CASSGPPFGANTGELFF. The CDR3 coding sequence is TGTGCCAGTAGTGGACCCCCCTTCGGGGCGAACACCGGGGAGCTGTTTTTT. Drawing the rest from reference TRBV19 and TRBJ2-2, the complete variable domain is DGGITQSPKYLFRKEGQNVTLSCEQNLNHDAMYWYRQDPGQGLRLIYYSQIVNDFQKGDIAEGYSVSREKKESFPLTVTSAQKNPTAFYLCASSGPPFGANTGELFFGEGSRLTVL.

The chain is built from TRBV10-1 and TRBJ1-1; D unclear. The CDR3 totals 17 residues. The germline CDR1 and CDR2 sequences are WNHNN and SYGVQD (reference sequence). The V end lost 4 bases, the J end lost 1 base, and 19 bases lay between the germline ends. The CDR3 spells CASSGLPAFLRNTEAFF. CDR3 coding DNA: TGCGCCAGCAGTGGACTTCCCGCCTTCCTCAGGAACACTGAAGCTTTCTTT.

The CDR3 coding sequence is TGTGCCAGCAGCTTGCCAACCACAGGGCCAGCTTTCTTT. Its protein is CASSLPTTGPAFF. The chain employs TRBV7-8 and TRBJ1-1; perhaps TRBD1 as D (6 bases). This CDR3 spans 13 amino acids. CDR1 SGHVS and CDR2 FQNEAQ come from the germline V gene. The V end was cut by 3 bases, the J end by 10 bases, with 15 bases between.

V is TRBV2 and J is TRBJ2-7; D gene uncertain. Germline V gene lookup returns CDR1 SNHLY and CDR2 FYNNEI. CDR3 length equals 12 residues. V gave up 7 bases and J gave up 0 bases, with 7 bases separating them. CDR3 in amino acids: CASNSISYEQYF. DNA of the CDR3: TGTGCCAGCAACAGCATCTCCTACGAGCAGTACTTC.

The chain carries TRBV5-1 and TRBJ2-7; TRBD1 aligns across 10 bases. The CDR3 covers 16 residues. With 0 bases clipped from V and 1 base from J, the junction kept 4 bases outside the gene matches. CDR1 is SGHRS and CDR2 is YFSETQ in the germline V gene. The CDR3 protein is CASSLAGQGPSYEQYF. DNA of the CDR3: TGCGCCAGCAGCTTGGCGGGACAGGGGCCTTCCTACGAGCAGTACTTC.

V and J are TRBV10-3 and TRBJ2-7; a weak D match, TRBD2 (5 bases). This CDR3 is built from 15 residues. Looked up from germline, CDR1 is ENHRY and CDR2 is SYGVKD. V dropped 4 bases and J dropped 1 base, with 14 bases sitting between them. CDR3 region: CAISAVRGGSYEQYF. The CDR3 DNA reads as TGTGCCATCAGTGCTGTGAGAGGAGGATCCTACGAGCAGTACTTC.

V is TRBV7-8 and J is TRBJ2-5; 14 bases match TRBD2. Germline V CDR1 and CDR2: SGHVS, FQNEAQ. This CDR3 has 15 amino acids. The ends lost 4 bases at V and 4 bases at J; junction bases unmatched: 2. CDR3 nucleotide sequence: TGTGCCAGCAGCTCGACTAGCGGGAGGGCAGAGACCCAGTACTTC. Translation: CASSSTSGRAETQYF.

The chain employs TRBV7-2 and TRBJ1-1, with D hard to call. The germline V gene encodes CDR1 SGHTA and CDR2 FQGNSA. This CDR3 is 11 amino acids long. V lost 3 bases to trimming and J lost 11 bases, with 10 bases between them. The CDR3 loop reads CASSFGESAFF. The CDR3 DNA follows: TGTGCCAGCAGCTTCGGGGAATCGGCTTTCTTT.

The CDR3 protein is CATSDPRGAADTQYF. In nucleotides, the CDR3 is TGTGCCACCAGTGACCCAAGGGGCGCGGCAGATACGCAGTATTTT. The rearrangement joins TRBV24-1 to TRBJ2-3; a possible D gene is TRBD1 (5 bases). The CDR3 covers 15 residues. Germline V CDR1 and CDR2: KGHDR, SFDVKD. Deletions cut 4 bases from V and 4 bases from J, with 14 bases between.

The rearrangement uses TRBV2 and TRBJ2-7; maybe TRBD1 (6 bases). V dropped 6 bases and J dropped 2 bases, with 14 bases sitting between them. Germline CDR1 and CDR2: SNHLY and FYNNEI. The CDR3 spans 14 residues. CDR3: CASSRTETTYEQYF. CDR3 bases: TGTGCCAGCAGCAGGACAGAGACCACCTACGAGCAGTACTTC. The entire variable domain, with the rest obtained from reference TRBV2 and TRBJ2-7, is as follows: EPEVTQTPSHQVTQMGQEVILRCVPISNHLYFYWYRQILGQKVEFLVSFYNNEISEKSEIFDDQFSVERPDGSNFTLKIRSTKLEDSAMYFCASSRTETTYEQYFGPGTRLTVT.

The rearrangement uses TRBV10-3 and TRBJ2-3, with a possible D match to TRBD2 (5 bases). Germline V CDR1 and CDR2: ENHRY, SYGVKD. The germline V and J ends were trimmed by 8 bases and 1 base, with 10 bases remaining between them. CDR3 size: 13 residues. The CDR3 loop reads CAIGSWGTDTQYF. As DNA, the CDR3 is TGTGCCATCGGGAGTTGGGGCACAGATACGCAGTATTTT.

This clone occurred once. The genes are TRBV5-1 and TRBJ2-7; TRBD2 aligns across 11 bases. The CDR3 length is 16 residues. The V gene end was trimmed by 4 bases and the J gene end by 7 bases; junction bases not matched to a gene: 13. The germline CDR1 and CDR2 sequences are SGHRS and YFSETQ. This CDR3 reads CASSLPLAGGPDEQYF. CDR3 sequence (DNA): TGCGCCAGCAGCCTCCCTTTAGCGGGGGGGCCGGATGAGCAGTACTTC.

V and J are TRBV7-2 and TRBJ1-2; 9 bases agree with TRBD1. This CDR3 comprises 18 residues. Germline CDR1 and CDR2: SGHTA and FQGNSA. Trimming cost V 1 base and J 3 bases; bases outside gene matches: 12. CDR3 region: CASSLVGQGRASHYGYTF. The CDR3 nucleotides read TGTGCCAGCAGCTTAGTTGGACAGGGGAGAGCGTCTCACTATGGCTACACCTTC.

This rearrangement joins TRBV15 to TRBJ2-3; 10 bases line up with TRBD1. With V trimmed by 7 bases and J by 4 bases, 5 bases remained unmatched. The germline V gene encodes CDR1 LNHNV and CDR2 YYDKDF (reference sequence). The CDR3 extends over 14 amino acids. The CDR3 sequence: CATTRTGGADTQYF. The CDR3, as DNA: TGTGCCACCACTCGGACAGGGGGAGCAGATACGCAGTATTTT.

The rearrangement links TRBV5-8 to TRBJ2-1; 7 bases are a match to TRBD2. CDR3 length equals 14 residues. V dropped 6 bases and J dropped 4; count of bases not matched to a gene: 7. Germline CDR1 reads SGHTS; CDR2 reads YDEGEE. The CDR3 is CASMTSLRYNEQFF. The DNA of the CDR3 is TGTGCCAGCATGACTAGCTTGCGGTACAATGAGCAGTTCTTC.

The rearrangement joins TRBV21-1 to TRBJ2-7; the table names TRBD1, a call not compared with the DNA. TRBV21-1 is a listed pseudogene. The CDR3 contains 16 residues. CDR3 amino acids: CASSKGGTGRLREQYF. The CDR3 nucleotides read TGTGCCAGCAGCAAAGGGGGGACAGGGCGATTACGCGAGCAGTACTTC.

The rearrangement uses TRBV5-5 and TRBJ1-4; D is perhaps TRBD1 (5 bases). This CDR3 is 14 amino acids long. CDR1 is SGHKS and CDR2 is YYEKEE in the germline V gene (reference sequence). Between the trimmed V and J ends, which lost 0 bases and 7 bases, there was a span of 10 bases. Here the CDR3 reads CASSLEGQGEKLFF. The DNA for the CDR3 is TGTGCCAGCAGCTTGGAGGGGCAGGGTGAAAAACTGTTTTTT.

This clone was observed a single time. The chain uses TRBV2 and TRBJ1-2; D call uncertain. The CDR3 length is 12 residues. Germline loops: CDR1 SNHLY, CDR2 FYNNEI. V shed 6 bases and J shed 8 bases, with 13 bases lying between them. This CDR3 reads CASSGSVRGYTF. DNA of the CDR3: TGTGCCAGCAGCGGCAGCGTACGAGGCTACACCTTC.

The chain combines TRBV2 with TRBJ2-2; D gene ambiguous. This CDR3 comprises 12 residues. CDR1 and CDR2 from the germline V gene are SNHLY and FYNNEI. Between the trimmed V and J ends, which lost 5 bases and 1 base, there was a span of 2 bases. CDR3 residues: CASSRNTGELFF. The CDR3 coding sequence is TGTGCCAGCAGTCGGAACACCGGGGAGCTGTTTTTT.

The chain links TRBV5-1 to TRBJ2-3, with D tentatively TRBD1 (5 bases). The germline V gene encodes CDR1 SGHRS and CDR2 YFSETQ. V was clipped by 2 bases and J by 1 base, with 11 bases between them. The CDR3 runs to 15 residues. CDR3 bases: TGCGCCAGCAGCTTAGACAGAAGGGGCACAGATACGCAGTATTTT. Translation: CASSLDRRGTDTQYF. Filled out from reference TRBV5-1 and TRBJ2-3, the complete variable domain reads KAGVTQTPRYLIKTRGQQVTLSCSPISGHRSVSWYQQTPGQGLQFLFEYFSETQRNKGNFPGRFSGRQFSNSRSEMNVSTLELGDSALYLCASSLDRRGTDTQYFGPGTRLTVL.